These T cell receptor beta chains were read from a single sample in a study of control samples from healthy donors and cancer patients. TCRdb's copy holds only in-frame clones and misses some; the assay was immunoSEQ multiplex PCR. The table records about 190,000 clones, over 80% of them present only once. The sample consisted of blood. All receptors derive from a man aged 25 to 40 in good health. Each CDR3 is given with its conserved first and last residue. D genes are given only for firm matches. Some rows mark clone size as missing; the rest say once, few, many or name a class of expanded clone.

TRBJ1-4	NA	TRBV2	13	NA	CASSPQLAEKLFF	TGTGCCAGCAGTCCCCAGTTAGCCGAAAAACTGTTTTTT
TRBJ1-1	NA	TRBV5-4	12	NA	CASSSPYTEAFF	TGTGCCAGCAGCTCCCCGTACACTGAAGCTTTCTTT
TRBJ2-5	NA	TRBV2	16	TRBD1	CASSSLGQGRQETQYF	TGTGCCAGCAGTTCTCTAGGACAGGGCCGACAAGAGACCCAGTACTTC
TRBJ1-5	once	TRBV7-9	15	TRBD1	CASSFDRAGNQPQHF	TGTGCCAGCAGCTTTGACAGGGCCGGCAATCAGCCCCAGCATTTT
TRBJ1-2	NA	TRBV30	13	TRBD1	CASRDRANYGYTF	TGTGCCTCACGAGACAGGGCTAACTATGGCTACACCTTC
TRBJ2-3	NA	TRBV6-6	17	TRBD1	CASSHGGQGADADTQYF	TGTGCCAGCAGTCATGGGGGGCAGGGGGCAGATGCAGATACGCAGTATTTT
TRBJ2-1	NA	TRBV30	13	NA	CAWSDLASDEQFF	TGTGCCTGGAGTGATCTAGCGTCGGATGAGCAGTTCTTC
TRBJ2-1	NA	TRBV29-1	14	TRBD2	CSVGLAGGLNEQFF	TGCAGCGTGGGACTAGCGGGGGGGCTCAATGAGCAGTTCTTC
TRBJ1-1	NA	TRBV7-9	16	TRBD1	CASSRDSHITNTEAFF	TGTGCCAGCAGCAGGGACAGCCACATCACGAACACTGAAGCTTTCTTT
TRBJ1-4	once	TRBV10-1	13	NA	CASSQGSNEKLFF	TGCGCCAGCAGCCAGGGGTCGAATGAAAAACTGTTTTTT
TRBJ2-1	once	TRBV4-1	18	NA	CASSRQSSSRSSYNEQFF	TGCGCCAGCAGCCGGCAATCCTCTAGCCGCAGCTCCTACAATGAGCAGTTCTTC
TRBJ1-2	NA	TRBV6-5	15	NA	CASSLQGSGGNGYTF	TGTGCCAGCAGTCTCCAGGGGTCGGGGGGCAACGGCTACACCTTC
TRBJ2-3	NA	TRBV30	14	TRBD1	CAWSPGQSTDTQYF	TGTGCCTGGAGCCCGGGACAGTCCACAGATACGCAGTATTTT
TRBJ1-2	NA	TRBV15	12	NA	CATSRDAGGYTF	TGTGCCACCAGCAGAGATGCAGGTGGCTACACCTTC
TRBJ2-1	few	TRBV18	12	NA	CASSPQGNEQFF	TGTGCCAGCTCACCGCAGGGGAATGAGCAGTTCTTC
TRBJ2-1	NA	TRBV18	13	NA	CASSPLGSDRQFF	TGTGCCAGCTCACCCTTAGGCTCGGACAGGCAGTTCTTC
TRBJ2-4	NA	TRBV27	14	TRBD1	CASRRGQNQNIQYF	TGTGCCAGCAGGAGGGGACAGAACCAAAACATTCAGTACTTC
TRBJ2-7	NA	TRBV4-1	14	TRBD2	CASSHPGLAYEQYF	TGCGCCAGCAGCCATCCTGGACTAGCCTACGAGCAGTACTTC
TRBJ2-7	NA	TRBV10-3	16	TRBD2	CAISESPSGGIYEQYF	TGTGCCATCAGTGAGTCCCCTAGCGGGGGGATCTACGAGCAGTACTTC
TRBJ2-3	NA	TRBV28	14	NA	CASRSGGATDTQYF	TGTGCCAGCAGGTCAGGGGGGGCCACAGATACGCAGTATTTT
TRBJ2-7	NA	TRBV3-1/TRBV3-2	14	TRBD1	CASSPGTGRSEQYF	TGTGCCAGCAGCCCGGGGACAGGGCGAAGCGAGCAGTACTTC
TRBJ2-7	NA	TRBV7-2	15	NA	CASSSGLLPTYEQYF	TGTGCCAGCAGTTCAGGCCTTCTCCCCACCTACGAGCAGTACTTC